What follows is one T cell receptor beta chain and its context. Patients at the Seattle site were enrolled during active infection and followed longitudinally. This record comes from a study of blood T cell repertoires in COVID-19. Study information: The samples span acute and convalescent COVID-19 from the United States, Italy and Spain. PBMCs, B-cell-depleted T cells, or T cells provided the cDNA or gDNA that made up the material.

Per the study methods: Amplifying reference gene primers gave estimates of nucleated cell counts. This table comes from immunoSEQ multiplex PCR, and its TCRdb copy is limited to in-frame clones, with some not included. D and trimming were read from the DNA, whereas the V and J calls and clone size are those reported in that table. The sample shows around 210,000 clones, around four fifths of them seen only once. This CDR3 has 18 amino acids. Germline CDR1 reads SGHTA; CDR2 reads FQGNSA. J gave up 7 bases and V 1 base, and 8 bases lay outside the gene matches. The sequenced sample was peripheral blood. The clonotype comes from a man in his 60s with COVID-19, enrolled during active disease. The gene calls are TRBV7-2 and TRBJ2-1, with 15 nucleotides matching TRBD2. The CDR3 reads CASSLVWTSGRATNEQFF. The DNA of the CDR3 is TGTGCCAGCAGCTTAGTTTGGACTAGCGGGAGGGCCACTAATGAGCAGTTCTTC. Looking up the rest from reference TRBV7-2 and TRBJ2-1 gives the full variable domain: GAGVSQSPSNKVTEKGKDVELRCDPISGHTALYWYRQSLGQGLEFLIYFQGNSAPDKSGLPSDRFSAERTGGSVSTLTIQRTQQEDSAVYLCASSLVWTSGRATNEQFFGPGTRLTVL.